The 30 T cell receptor beta chains below all came from one sample that was sequenced in a study of T-cell reconstitution after alpha-beta-depleted transplantation in children. The TCRbeta library was prepared with unique molecular identifiers. TCRdb passed the PCR reads through MiXCR, listing each CDR3 protein once. The table has 530,000 or so distinct CDR3 sequences, roughly 27% seen once. The material was PBMCs, obtained before TCRalphabeta/CD19-depleted stem cell transplant. These receptors were taken from a boy younger than two with Wiskott-Aldrich syndrome, due to receive a stem cell transplant.

This chain links TRBV20-1 with TRBJ2-3, with 10 positions matching TRBD2. This CDR3 is built from 13 residues. Per germline, CDR1 DFQATT and CDR2 SNEGSKA (reference sequence). With V trimmed by 6 bases and J by 3 bases, 3 bases remained unmatched. The CDR3 reads CSAGTSATDTQYF. CDR3 nucleotide sequence: TGCAGTGCCGGGACTAGCGCTACAGATACGCAGTATTTT.

In the case of this clonotype: With a much larger clone just one base away, this may be a read error. The V and J genes are TRBV5-4 and TRBJ2-1; the match to TRBD2 covers 14 bases. Germline V gene sequence: CDR1 SGHNT, CDR2 YYREEE (reference sequence). After removal of 3 bases from V and 2 bases from J, the junction contained 1 base not matched to a gene. The length of the CDR3 is 16 residues. The chain's CDR3 is CASSWGLAGAYNEQFF. In nucleotides, the CDR3 is TGTGCCAGCAGCTGGGGACTAGCGGGAGCCTACAATGAGCAGTTCTTC. The whole variable domain, filled in from reference TRBV5-4 and TRBJ2-1, reads ETGVTQSPTHLIKTRGQQVTLRCSSQSGHNTVSWYQQALGQGPQFIFQYYREEENGRGNFPPRFSGLQFPNYSSELNVNALELDDSALYLCASSWGLAGAYNEQFFGPGTRLTVL.

CDR3 protein: CASSRMTGVNTEAFF. CDR3 in DNA: TGTGCCAGTAGTAGGATGACAGGGGTGAACACTGAAGCTTTCTTT. The rearrangement uses TRBV19 and TRBJ1-1, with TRBD1 identical over 8 bases. The junction had 4 bases not matched to a gene; V was cut back by 4 bases and J by 0 bases. CDR3 length equals 15 residues. Germline V gene lookup returns CDR1 LNHDA and CDR2 SQIVND (reference sequence). Looking up the rest from reference TRBV19 and TRBJ1-1 gives the full variable domain: DGGITQSPKYLFRKEGQNVTLSCEQNLNHDAMYWYRQDPGQGLRLIYYSQIVNDFQKGDIAEGYSVSREKKESFPLTVTSAQKNPTAFYLCASSRMTGVNTEAFFGQGTRLTVV.

This clonotype has a handful of counts. The V and J genes are TRBV10-3 and TRBJ2-1; 11 nucleotides match TRBD2. The CDR3 extends over 15 amino acids. Unmatched junction bases numbered 6, after V lost 7 bases and J lost 4 bases. Germline V gene sequence: CDR1 ENHRY, CDR2 SYGVKD. The CDR3 region has the DNA TGTGCCATCAACATAAGGACTAGCGGGTACAATGAGCAGTTCTTC. Protein product: CAINIRTSGYNEQFF.

There are a few counts of this clonotype. This sequence joins TRBV30 and TRBJ2-1; possibly TRBD2 for D (5 bases). Germline V gene sequence: CDR1 GTSNPN, CDR2 SVGIG (reference sequence). The CDR3 is made up of 12 amino acids. Trimming stripped 3 bases from V and 15 bases from J, with 18 bases between. CDR3 in amino acids: CAWSSRGFKGFF. CDR3 bases: TGTGCCTGGAGCTCACGGGGATTTAAAGGGTTCTTC.

This clonotype turned up a few times. The rearrangement links TRBV12-3 or TRBV12-4 to TRBJ2-7; D may be TRBD1 or TRBD2 (5 bases each). This CDR3 comprises 13 residues. V was pared by 6 bases and J by 4 bases, with 13 bases between. CDR3 sequence (DNA): TGTGCCAGCAGCCCAGAGGGACCATACGAGCAGTACTTC. Its protein product is CASSPEGPYEQYF.

This clonotype appeared once. The rearrangement joins TRBV20-1 to TRBJ2-4; D is unresolved. The CDR3 sequence is 12 residues long. Germline assignment: CDR1 DFQATT and CDR2 SNEGSKA (reference sequence). V lost 7 bases and J lost 5, with 12 bases in between. DNA for the CDR3: TGCAGTGTCCTCAAGTTACAAAACATTCAGTACTTC. Protein sequence: CSVLKLQNIQYF.

This rearrangement joins TRBV6-1 to TRBJ2-1, with TRBD2 matching 9 bases. The CDR3 has 15 residues. With 5 bases clipped from V and 3 bases from J, the junction kept 5 bases outside the gene matches. Germline V CDR1 and CDR2: MNHNS, SASEGT. The chain's CDR3 is CASSRRGGGYNEQFF. The CDR3, as DNA: TGTGCCAGCAGTCGGCGCGGGGGGGGCTACAATGAGCAGTTCTTC.

The chain uses TRBV11-1 and TRBJ2-2; no definite D call. The germline V and J ends were trimmed by 1 base and 6 bases, with 9 bases remaining between them. From germline, CDR1 is SGHAT and CDR2 FQDESV (reference sequence). CDR3 length equals 14 residues. This chain's CDR3 is CASSLVMEAGELFF. The CDR3 DNA sequence: TGTGCCAGCAGCTTAGTGATGGAAGCCGGGGAGCTGTTTTTT.

The rearrangement links TRBV5-1 to TRBJ1-2; 10 bases match TRBD1. Per germline, CDR1 SGHRS and CDR2 YFSETQ. This CDR3 comprises 13 residues. V dropped 4 bases and J dropped 8; count of bases not matched to a gene: 5. This CDR3 reads CASSPGTGVGYTF. CDR3 DNA: TGCGCCAGCAGCCCCGGGACAGGGGTCGGCTACACCTTC.

The rearrangement uses TRBV10-1 and TRBJ2-2; 8 bases map to TRBD1. CDR1 is WNHNN and CDR2 is SYGVQD in the germline V gene (reference sequence). V was pared by 8 bases and J by 4 bases, with 9 bases of the junction left unmatched. The CDR3 is 15 residues long. CDR3 DNA sequence: TGCGCCAGCTCCTCCGACAGGGGAGTCACCGGGGAGCTGTTTTTT. Translation: CASSSDRGVTGELFF.

The V call is TRBV4-1, the J call TRBJ1-1, with D unresolved. Trimming shortened V by 1 base and J by 6 bases, and 9 bases separated the two germline ends. The CDR3 length is 13 residues. Germline V CDR1 and CDR2: MGHRA, YSYEKL. In DNA, the CDR3 is TGCGCCAGCAGCCAAGTCCAACCCGCTGAAGCTTTCTTT. Translated: CASSQVQPAEAFF.

The chain couples TRBV20-1 to TRBJ2-3; D is ambiguous. V was trimmed by 5 bases and J by 2 bases, leaving 8 bases between them. Looked up from germline, CDR1 is DFQATT and CDR2 is SNEGSKA (reference sequence). This CDR3 has 12 residues. CDR3 region: CSAPNPTDTQYF. The CDR3 DNA reads as TGCAGTGCTCCCAACCCCACAGATACGCAGTATTTT.

This clonotype was found a few times. The genes are TRBV30 and TRBJ2-7, with 7 bases identical to TRBD1. Germline CDR1 is GTSNPN and CDR2 is SVGIG (reference sequence). V lost 0 bases, J lost 0 bases, and 5 bases stayed unmatched. The CDR3 covers 15 residues. The CDR3 sequence: CAWSVGRGYSYEQYF. Here the CDR3 DNA reads TGTGCCTGGAGTGTGGGCAGGGGGTACTCCTACGAGCAGTACTTC.

This clonotype was recorded a few times. The chain employs TRBV5-1 and TRBJ2-1, with 7 nucleotides matching TRBD2. The germline V gene encodes CDR1 SGHRS and CDR2 YFSETQ. This CDR3 comprises 14 residues. The V segment lost 4 bases and the J segment 9 bases; nucleotides outside the gene matches: 10. The CDR3 DNA is TGCGCCAGCAGCCCGCTAACTAGCGTCGGTGAGCAGTTCTTC. Protein: CASSPLTSVGEQFF.

This clonotype has a handful of counts. V usage is TRBV10-3 and J usage is TRBJ2-4; no definite D call. V was cut by 4 bases and J by 0 bases, with 4 bases left in between. The V gene's germline CDR1 is ENHRY and CDR2 SYGVKD. This CDR3 region has 13 residues. The CDR3 spells CAISAVAKNIQYF. DNA of the CDR3: TGTGCCATCAGTGCCGTAGCCAAAAACATTCAGTACTTC.

This clonotype has only a few counts. The chain is built from TRBV13 and TRBJ2-1, with TRBD2 matching 7 bases. Germline trimming cut 4 bases from V and 6 bases from J; bases unmatched to any gene: 9. CDR3 length: 15 residues. Germline values: CDR1 PRHDT, CDR2 FYEKMQ (reference sequence). This CDR3 is CASSYGGGNRNEQFF. For the CDR3, the DNA is TGTGCCAGCAGCTATGGGGGGGGGAATCGCAATGAGCAGTTCTTC.

The rearrangement links TRBV29-1 to TRBJ2-5; D gene ambiguous. The ends were cut back, 4 bases at V and 2 bases at J, with 5 bases in the middle. From germline, CDR1 is SQVTM and CDR2 ANQGSEA. The CDR3 extends over 11 amino acids. CDR3 amino acids: CSVGRQETQYF. The CDR3 region has the DNA TGCAGCGTTGGCAGGCAAGAGACCCAGTACTTC.

The CDR3 sequence: CATSDFGTSWDEQFF. CDR3 sequence (DNA): TGTGCCACCAGTGATTTCGGGACTAGCTGGGATGAGCAGTTCTTC. This sequence joins TRBV24-1 and TRBJ2-1, with 9 bases matching TRBD2. The CDR3 is 15 amino acids. The J segment lost 8 bases and the V segment lost 1 base, leaving 5 bases of the junction unmatched. Germline V gene sequence: CDR1 KGHDR, CDR2 SFDVKD.

This clonotype has a handful of counts. V and J are TRBV20-1 and TRBJ2-7, with D perhaps TRBD1 or TRBD2 (5 bases each). Per germline, CDR1 DFQATT and CDR2 SNEGSKA (reference sequence). There are 14 residues in the CDR3. Trimming left V 2 bases short and J 2 bases short, with 13 bases between. Here the CDR3 reads CSARYTGATYEQYF. The DNA of the CDR3 is TGCAGTGCTAGATACACCGGGGCCACCTACGAGCAGTACTTC.

The rearrangement links TRBV20-1 to TRBJ1-2; D ambiguous. V lost 2 bases and J 2 bases, leaving 6 bases between the germline ends. Looked up from germline, CDR1 is DFQATT and CDR2 is SNEGSKA (reference sequence). This CDR3 has 12 amino acids. Here the CDR3 DNA reads TGCAGTGCTAGAAACTTCAACTATGGCTACACCTTC. Translated: CSARNFNYGYTF.

The gene calls are TRBV5-1 and TRBJ2-1; 11 bases map to TRBD2. Unmatched junction bases numbered 4, after V lost 3 bases and J lost 5 bases. This CDR3 has 15 amino acids. Germline lookup yields CDR1 SGHRS and CDR2 YFSETQ. The DNA of the CDR3 is TGCGCCAGCAGCTCCATACTAGCGGGAGACAATGAGCAGTTCTTC. Encoded protein: CASSSILAGDNEQFF. Together with reference TRBV5-1 and TRBJ2-1, the CDR3 gives the full variable domain: KAGVTQTPRYLIKTRGQQVTLSCSPISGHRSVSWYQQTPGQGLQFLFEYFSETQRNKGNFPGRFSGRQFSNSRSEMNVSTLELGDSALYLCASSSILAGDNEQFFGPGTRLTVL.

This clonotype was seen a few times. The rearrangement joins TRBV19 to TRBJ2-5; D unresolved. This CDR3 comprises 15 residues. Germline CDR1 is LNHDA and CDR2 is SQIVND (reference sequence). Trimming took 6 bases from V and 2 from J, leaving 16 bases between them. The DNA of the CDR3 is TGTGCCAGTAGCAGAACGCTGGGGTGGCAAGAGACCCAGTACTTC. It translates to CASSRTLGWQETQYF.

This chain links TRBV4-1 with TRBJ1-2; 8 bases are a match to TRBD1. The V segment lost 5 bases and the J segment 0 bases; nucleotides outside the gene matches: 8. This CDR3 has 16 amino acids. CDR1 and CDR2 from the germline V gene are MGHRA and YSYEKL. CDR3 DNA: TGCGCCAGCAGCGGACCGGGACAGGATACTAACTATGGCTACACCTTC. Amino acids: CASSGPGQDTNYGYTF.

This chain uses TRBV5-1 with TRBJ2-1; 9 bases line up with TRBD1. The length of the CDR3 is 16 residues. Germline CDR1 reads SGHRS; CDR2 reads YFSETQ. Unmatched junction bases numbered 8, after V lost 5 bases and J lost 2 bases. The CDR3 loop reads CASSSITGGAYNEQFF. Written as DNA, the CDR3 is TGCGCCAGCAGTTCAATCACAGGGGGCGCCTACAATGAGCAGTTCTTC.

The V and J genes are TRBV5-1 and TRBJ2-1; 14 bases fit TRBD2. V dropped 4 bases and J dropped 7; count of bases not matched to a gene: 4. Germline V lookup: CDR1 SGHRS, CDR2 YFSETQ. CDR3 length: 15 residues. CDR3 residues: CASSQRLAGGNEQFF. The CDR3 DNA sequence: TGCGCCAGCAGCCAGAGACTAGCGGGGGGGAATGAGCAGTTCTTC. Supplemented by reference TRBV5-1 and TRBJ2-1, the full variable domain reads KAGVTQTPRYLIKTRGQQVTLSCSPISGHRSVSWYQQTPGQGLQFLFEYFSETQRNKGNFPGRFSGRQFSNSRSEMNVSTLELGDSALYLCASSQRLAGGNEQFFGPGTRLTVL.

J is TRBJ2-1 and V is TRBV4-2; D gene unclear. The CDR3 sequence is 16 residues long. Germline V lookup: CDR1 LGHNA, CDR2 YNFKEQ. Deletions cut 1 base from V and 7 bases from J, with 17 bases between. CDR3 bases: TGTGCCAGCAGCCAAGCCAGAAATTCTCCCCGGAATGAGCAGTTCTTC. As protein: CASSQARNSPRNEQFF.

This clonotype appeared a few times. The V gene is TRBV5-6, the J gene TRBJ2-5; weak D call: TRBD1 (6 bases). The CDR3 length is 13 residues. The ends were cut back, 2 bases at V and 4 bases at J, with 9 bases in the middle. Looked up from germline, CDR1 is SGHDT and CDR2 is YYEEEE. The CDR3 DNA follows: TGTGCCAGCAGCTTTCCAGGGGCAGAGACCCAGTACTTC. Encoded protein: CASSFPGAETQYF.

This clonotype was seen only a few times. The V call is TRBV5-1, the J call TRBJ2-7; no clear D. This CDR3 region has 13 residues. The germline gives CDR1 SGHRS, CDR2 YFSETQ. V lost 2 bases, J lost 2 bases, and 8 bases lay in between. CDR3 loop: CASSLHKTYEQYF. CDR3 bases: TGCGCCAGCAGCTTACACAAGACCTACGAGCAGTACTTC.

Only one count was recorded for this clonotype. This chain connects TRBV2 to TRBJ2-1, with D hard to call. The V gene lost 7 bases and the J gene lost 3 bases, with 7 bases spanning the gap. Germline V gene data show CDR1 as SNHLY and CDR2 as FYNNEI. CDR3 length: 12 amino acids. CDR3 DNA sequence: TGTGCCAGCAATCGCCTCTACAATGAGCAGTTCTTC. This sequence encodes CASNRLYNEQFF.